The entry below describes one TCR beta chain. The data derive from a study of blood T cell repertoires in COVID-19. Study information: Samples representing acute and convalescent COVID-19 were sourced from the United States, Italy and Spain. From T cells, B-cell-depleted T cells, or PBMCs came the material, which was cDNA or gDNA.

Original processing notes: Estimated nucleated cell counts came from reference gene primer amplification. Generated by immunoSEQ multiplex PCR, the TCRdb table keeps only in-frame clones and is missing some. The DNA gave D and trimming, while V, J and clone size come from that table. The sample comprises 70,000 to 85,000 clones, roughly 82% of which are singletons, and less than 25% rests with the top ten. The CDR3 is made up of 12 amino acids. Trimming took 11 bases from V and 6 from J, leaving 13 bases between them. The V gene's germline CDR1 is MNHNY and CDR2 SVGAGI (reference sequence). Sample: peripheral blood. The receptor comes from a human donor in a cohort sampled during active COVID-19. V usage is TRBV6-6 and J usage is TRBJ2-2, with no clear D. CDR3 residues: CAGATGPGELFF. The CDR3 nucleotides are TGTGCCGGTGCCACGGGTCCCGGGGAGCTGTTTTTT.